What follows are 2 T cell receptor beta chains derived from one specimen sequenced in a study of blood T cell repertoires in COVID-19. This table comes from immunoSEQ multiplex PCR, and its TCRdb copy is limited to in-frame clones, with some not included. The sample lists about 160,000 clones; approximately 95% were seen once. Material for sequencing was peripheral blood. These TCRs come from a woman aged 60-70 years with COVID-19, enrolled during active disease.

This clone was counted once. The V gene is TRBV6-5, the J gene TRBJ1-2; 8 bases map to TRBD1. The V gene's germline CDR1 is MNHEY and CDR2 SVGAGI. V dropped 6 bases and J dropped 4; count of bases not matched to a gene: 7. This CDR3 spans 14 amino acids. CDR3: CASRQGQAIYGYTF. For the CDR3, the DNA is TGTGCCAGCAGGCAGGGACAGGCGATCTATGGCTACACCTTC.

This chain connects TRBV6-5 to TRBJ2-3, with D perhaps matching TRBD2 (7 bases). This CDR3 comprises 14 residues. Germline values: CDR1 MNHEY, CDR2 SVGAGI. V lost 6 bases to trimming and J lost 4 bases, with 14 bases between them. CDR3 nucleotide sequence: TGTGCCAGCAGAGGGGGGGCAGGAGCAGATACGCAGTATTTT. It specifies CASRGGAGADTQYF.